The 7 T cell receptor beta chains in this list originate from one sample, sequenced in a study of cytomegalovirus exposure and HLA in healthy donors. PCR amplification relied on 60 Vbeta primers (plus 13 Jbeta primers). Libraries were prepared by immunoSEQ multiplex PCR; TCRdb keeps only in-frame clonotypes and omits some of them. The sample has 150,000 or so clones; more than 75% are singletons. The sample taken for sequencing was PBMCs. These receptors all come from a female donor in good health and CMV-seronegative.

This chain links TRBV6-5 with TRBJ1-1; no firm D call. Trimming removed 2 bases from V and 1 base from J, with 11 bases in between. Looked up from germline, CDR1 is MNHEY and CDR2 is SVGAGI. The CDR3 is 15 amino acids. DNA for the CDR3: TGTGCCAGCAGTTACGCCCAGTTCCCGAACACTGAAGCTTTCTTT. This gives the protein CASSYAQFPNTEAFF.

In its sample, this clone was seen a few times. The chain recombines TRBV11-1 with TRBJ2-3; D is possibly TRBD2 (5 bases). The CDR3 has 14 amino acids. V was trimmed by 3 bases and J by 4 bases, leaving 11 bases between them. Germline V gives CDR1 SGHAT, CDR2 FQDESV (reference sequence). CDR3 DNA: TGTGCCAGCAGCTTGAATAGCGCCCCAGATACGCAGTATTTT. Its translation is CASSLNSAPDTQYF.

In DNA, the CDR3 is TGTGCCAGCAGTCGGGGGACAGGGAATCAGCCCCAGCATTTT. It translates to CASSRGTGNQPQHF. The rearrangement links TRBV6-1 to TRBJ1-5, with 9 bases matching TRBD1. The CDR3 totals 14 residues. The junction had 3 bases not matched to a gene; V was cut back by 5 bases and J by 4 bases. CDR1 is MNHNS, CDR2 SASEGT, per germline.

The rearrangement joins TRBV4-2 to TRBJ2-5; 14 bases match TRBD2. The V gene's germline CDR1 is LGHNA and CDR2 YNFKEQ. The V segment lost 0 bases and the J segment 4 bases; nucleotides outside the gene matches: 4. This CDR3 has 17 amino acids. CDR3 loop: CASSQESGLAGGETQYF. The DNA for the CDR3 is TGTGCCAGCAGCCAAGAATCCGGACTAGCGGGAGGAGAGACCCAGTACTTC.

The J gene is TRBJ2-1, the V gene TRBV4-1, with 7 positions matching TRBD1. The CDR3 runs to 17 residues. The junction had 10 bases not matched to a gene; V was cut back by 3 bases and J by 2 bases. Germline V gives CDR1 MGHRA, CDR2 YSYEKL. The CDR3 region is CASSHRPGQRTYNEQFF. The CDR3 nucleotides are TGCGCCAGCAGCCACAGACCGGGACAGCGAACCTACAATGAGCAGTTCTTC.

A single count supports this clone. The V and J genes are TRBV5-6 and TRBJ1-2; D possibly corresponds to TRBD1 (5 bases). The CDR3 loop spans 13 amino acids. Germline CDR1 and CDR2: SGHDT and YYEEEE. The germline V and J ends were trimmed by 0 bases and 4 bases, with 7 bases remaining between them. The CDR3 here is CASSLAGGYGYTF. Written as DNA, the CDR3 is TGTGCCAGCAGCTTGGCGGGGGGCTATGGCTACACCTTC. Full variable domain (remainder filled in from reference TRBV5-6 and TRBJ1-2): DAGVTQSPTHLIKTRGQQVTLRCSPKSGHDTVSWYQQALGQGPQFIFQYYEEEERQRGNFPDRFSGHQFPNYSSELNVNALLLGDSALYLCASSLAGGYGYTFGSGTRLTVV.

This clone was picked up one time. This chain joins TRBV7-9 and TRBJ2-7, with 7 bases matching TRBD2. V lost 8 bases, J lost 0 bases, and 10 bases stayed unmatched. CDR3 length: 15 residues. CDR1 and CDR2 from the germline V gene are SEHNR and FQNEAQ (reference sequence). CDR3 DNA sequence: TGTGCCAGCGCATATAGCGGGCCTTACTCCTACGAGCAGTACTTC. As protein: CASAYSGPYSYEQYF.